Below are 27 T cell receptor beta chains sequenced from a single sample in a study of shared clonotypes between healthy human individuals (dated by TCRdb to 2018 to 2021). Receptor libraries were prepared by the immunoSEQ multiplex PCR assay. Not all clones reach the TCRdb copy of this immuneACCESS table, which keeps in-frame sequences only. Checked studies attribute under half of the gap to unresolved V genes and leave the rest unexplained. This sample gives some 2 million clones in total; around 96% of them show up just once. Roughly 1.1% of the sample is taken by the ten largest. CD8 naive samples were obtained by positive selection for CCR7 among CD45RO-negative cells, yielding a CD45RA+CCR7+ population from which TemRA cells were excluded. Source material: naive CD8+ T cells sorted from blood. Taken with the paper, the label for cell subset or site translates to: CD45RA+CCR7+. The receptors were sampled from a man between 18 and 35 years old in good health.

The J gene is TRBJ2-3, the V gene TRBV5-1; TRBD1 agrees at 7 bases. The V gene's germline CDR1 is SGHRS and CDR2 YFSETQ. The CDR3 has 17 residues. The ends lost 4 bases at V and 2 bases at J; junction bases unmatched: 13. CDR3 residues: CASSRGTGATSTDTQYF. The DNA for the CDR3 is TGCGCCAGCAGCCGGGGAACAGGGGCGACTTCCACAGATACGCAGTATTTT.

The rearrangement uses TRBV6-5 and TRBJ2-1, with a possible D match to TRBD2 (6 bases). The V and J ends lost 7 bases and 5 bases respectively, with 12 bases between them. Germline V gene lookup returns CDR1 MNHEY and CDR2 SVGAGI. This CDR3 spans 13 amino acids. The DNA of the CDR3 is TGTGCCAGCAAAGGAGGGGCCGACAATGAGCAGTTCTTC. Its translation: CASKGGADNEQFF.

A word on this clone: The sample carries other DNA sequences with the same CDR3. The V call is TRBV6-6, the J call TRBJ2-7; 9 bases match TRBD1. The CDR3 length is 14 residues. Germline loops: CDR1 MNHNY, CDR2 SVGAGI (reference sequence). The V segment lost 2 bases and the J segment 3 bases; nucleotides outside the gene matches: 2. CDR3 amino acids: CASSYAGQGYEQYF. The CDR3 DNA sequence: TGTGCCAGCAGTTACGCGGGACAGGGCTACGAGCAGTACTTC.

The chain couples TRBV28 to TRBJ1-1, with 7 bases that match TRBD1. Germline V gene data show CDR1 as MDHEN and CDR2 as SYDVKM. The CDR3 covers 17 residues. Unmatched junction bases numbered 17, after V lost 5 bases and J lost 5 bases. CDR3 region: CASSPTYRGTGKTEAFF. Written as DNA, the CDR3 is TGTGCCAGCAGTCCGACGTACAGGGGTACAGGAAAAACTGAAGCTTTCTTT.

This clone was observed a handful of times. The chain employs TRBV4-1 and TRBJ1-2, with D perhaps matching TRBD1 (5 bases). Germline values: CDR1 MGHRA, CDR2 YSYEKL. There are 16 residues in the CDR3. Between the trimmed V and J ends, which lost 4 bases and 8 bases, there was a span of 23 bases. DNA for the CDR3: TGCGCCAGCAGCCTCGGAGGTCCGGGACCCATTCAGGGCTACACCTTC. Translating it yields CASSLGGPGPIQGYTF.

The chain employs TRBV4-1 and TRBJ2-7; 7 nucleotides align to TRBD1. Losses at the gene ends were 2 bases for V and 5 bases for J; bases not matched to a gene: 9. Germline V gives CDR1 MGHRA, CDR2 YSYEKL. CDR3 length equals 15 residues. The CDR3 DNA sequence: TGCGCCAGCAGCCAAAAACAGGGGTCGTCGAACGAGCAGTACTTC. It specifies CASSQKQGSSNEQYF.

The gene calls are TRBV27 and TRBJ2-1; TRBD1 agrees at 11 bases. The CDR3 loop spans 16 amino acids. Unmatched junction bases numbered 10, after V lost 8 bases and J lost 4 bases. The germline gives CDR1 MNHEY, CDR2 SMNVEV (reference sequence). The CDR3 DNA sequence: TGTGCCAGCTTGCCTTGGGGGACAGGGGGATACAATGAGCAGTTCTTC. The encoded protein is CASLPWGTGGYNEQFF.

J is TRBJ2-7 and V is TRBV12-5; 8 nucleotides align to TRBD1. Germline V CDR1 and CDR2: LGHNT, FRNRAP. CDR3 length equals 14 residues. The V segment lost 6 bases and the J segment 4 bases; nucleotides outside the gene matches: 8. The DNA of the CDR3 is TGTGCTAGTGGCCCGACAGGGGCACCATACGAGCAGTACTTC. Amino acid sequence: CASGPTGAPYEQYF.

This clone has ten or more counts. The chain links TRBV30 to TRBJ1-6; the D is unclear. CDR1 and CDR2 (germline): GTSNPN, SVGIG (reference sequence). With 3 bases removed from V and 3 bases from J, the gap between germline ends came to 9 bases. The CDR3 has 14 residues. The DNA of the CDR3 is TGTGCCTGGAGACTGAGCCTCTATAATTCACCCCTCCACTTT. This gives the protein CAWRLSLYNSPLHF.

The chain links TRBV27 to TRBJ1-1; TRBD1 matches 7 bases. V lost 3 bases and J lost 4; bases outside the gene matches: 5. The CDR3 has 14 residues. Germline CDR1 reads MNHEY; CDR2 reads SMNVEV (reference sequence). The CDR3, as DNA: TGTGCCAGCAGTTTCAGGGGGACGGGCACTGAAGCTTTCTTT. Its translation: CASSFRGTGTEAFF.

The chain carries TRBV7-6 and TRBJ1-1; D unclear. The ends were cut back, 1 base at V and 1 base at J, with 7 bases in the middle. Germline V gives CDR1 SGHVS, CDR2 FNYEAQ. The CDR3 covers 14 residues. The DNA for the CDR3 is TGTGCCAGCAGCTTAGGTAACGGGAACACTGAAGCTTTCTTT. Residues: CASSLGNGNTEAFF.

This sequence joins TRBV13 and TRBJ2-3; 10 bases line up with TRBD1. Germline loops: CDR1 PRHDT, CDR2 FYEKMQ (reference sequence). The V and J ends lost 2 bases and 3 bases, in that order; junction bases with no gene match: 2. This CDR3 spans 15 amino acids. The CDR3 region has the DNA TGTGCCAGCAGCTTATCGGGACAGGGGACAGATACGCAGTATTTT. This gives the protein CASSLSGQGTDTQYF.

Regarding this clone: This CDR3 is also generated by other DNA sequences in the sample. V and J are TRBV5-6 and TRBJ1-1; D remains unclear. The CDR3 totals 14 residues. Per germline, CDR1 SGHDT and CDR2 YYEEEE. Between the trimmed V and J ends, which lost 2 bases and 1 base, there was a span of 9 bases. The chain's CDR3 is CASSFGLGNTEAFF. In nucleotides, the CDR3 is TGTGCCAGCAGCTTTGGGTTGGGGAACACTGAAGCTTTCTTT.

CDR3 in amino acids: CASSTGTSIEQFF. The CDR3 bases are TGTGCCAGCAGCACCGGGACTAGCATTGAGCAGTTCTTC. This chain connects TRBV6-5 to TRBJ2-1; 9 bases fit TRBD2. V gave up 6 bases and J gave up 9 bases; unmatched junction bases: 6. CDR3 size: 13 residues. Germline CDR1 and CDR2: MNHEY and SVGAGI.

Remarks on this clone: The same CDR3 arises from other DNA sequences in this sample as well. The chain recombines TRBV27 with TRBJ2-7; D is perhaps TRBD1 or TRBD2 (5 bases each). Germline CDR1 is MNHEY and CDR2 is SMNVEV (reference sequence). Trimming removed 2 bases at V and 3 bases at J, with 8 bases between. The CDR3 contains 13 residues. CDR3 nucleotide sequence: TGTGCCAGCAGTTTAGGGACGGTCTACGAGCAGTACTTC. This codes for CASSLGTVYEQYF.

The V gene is TRBV4-1, the J gene TRBJ2-7; D gene unclear. There are 13 residues in the CDR3. The V end lost 5 bases, the J end lost 1 base, and 9 bases lay between the germline ends. Germline CDR1 and CDR2: MGHRA and YSYEKL. The CDR3 coding sequence is TGCGCCAGCAGCGTGCAGATTTCCTACGAGCAGTACTTC. This sequence encodes CASSVQISYEQYF.

A remark on this clone: This specimen includes other DNA sequences encoding the same CDR3. V is TRBV2 and J is TRBJ1-5, with D perhaps TRBD1 (5 bases). The germline V and J ends were trimmed by 6 bases and 4 bases, with 13 bases remaining between them. The CDR3 is 14 residues long. The germline gives CDR1 SNHLY, CDR2 FYNNEI. CDR3 coding DNA: TGTGCCAGCAGCGACTCATGGGGGAATCAGCCCCAGCATTTT. This sequence encodes CASSDSWGNQPQHF. Drawing the rest from reference TRBV2 and TRBJ1-5, the complete variable domain is EPEVTQTPSHQVTQMGQEVILRCVPISNHLYFYWYRQILGQKVEFLVSFYNNEISEKSEIFDDQFSVERPDGSNFTLKIRSTKLEDSAMYFCASSDSWGNQPQHFGDGTRLSIL.

V usage is TRBV4-3 and J usage is TRBJ2-3, with 9 nucleotides matching TRBD1. Trimming removed 4 bases from V and 3 bases from J; junction bases left unmatched: 11. This CDR3 contains 17 residues. CDR1 is LGHNA and CDR2 is YSLEER in the germline V gene. The CDR3 nucleotides read TGCGCCAGCAGCCCTTTTCAAACCGGGACAGGGACAGATACGCAGTATTTT. It encodes CASSPFQTGTGTDTQYF.

The rearrangement uses TRBV28 and TRBJ2-3, with 10 bases identical to TRBD1. The CDR3 loop spans 15 amino acids. Losses at the gene ends were 7 bases for V and 8 bases for J; bases not matched to a gene: 12. Looked up from germline, CDR1 is MDHEN and CDR2 is SYDVKM. CDR3 amino acids: CASTLPTGGLSTQYF. The CDR3 nucleotides read TGTGCCAGCACTCTCCCGACAGGGGGCTTAAGTACGCAGTATTTT.

The chain links TRBV9 to TRBJ2-2, with D unclear. Deletions cut 8 bases from V and 2 bases from J, with 10 bases between. The germline V gene encodes CDR1 SGDLS and CDR2 YYNGEE. The CDR3 totals 13 residues. CDR3 region: CASKTENTGELFF. The CDR3 DNA reads as TGTGCCAGTAAAACAGAAAACACCGGGGAGCTGTTTTTT. Based on the CDR3 plus reference TRBV9 and TRBJ2-2, the full variable domain is DSGVTQTPKHLITATGQRVTLRCSPRSGDLSVYWYQQSLDQGLQFLIQYYNGEERAKGNILERFSAQQFPDLHSELNLSSLELGDSALYFCASKTENTGELFFGEGSRLTVL.

The rearrangement uses TRBV5-6 and TRBJ1-2; the D gene is possibly TRBD1 (5 bases). Trimming removed 3 bases at V and 3 bases at J, with 21 bases between. Germline lookup yields CDR1 SGHDT and CDR2 YYEEEE. The CDR3 runs to 17 residues. In DNA, the CDR3 is TGTGCCAGCAGCTCCCAGCGGGACTCCAACCCGTACTATGGCTACACCTTC. Translated, it gives CASSSQRDSNPYYGYTF.

This rearrangement joins TRBV5-4 to TRBJ2-1; D assignment may be TRBD1 or TRBD2 (6 bases each). This CDR3 has 17 residues. V gave up 6 bases and J gave up 0 bases, with 19 bases separating them. Looked up from germline, CDR1 is SGHNT and CDR2 is YYREEE (reference sequence). The CDR3 bases are TGTGCCAGCACCAATTCGTTCGGGGGCAACTCCTACAATGAGCAGTTCTTC. This encodes CASTNSFGGNSYNEQFF.

The gene calls are TRBV4-3 and TRBJ2-2; 11 nucleotides match TRBD2. Trimming at V came to 0 bases and at J to 4 bases, leaving 7 bases not matched to a gene. Germline V gives CDR1 LGHNA, CDR2 YSLEER. This CDR3 contains 18 residues. As DNA, the CDR3 is TGCGCCAGCAGCCAAGATAAGCTAGCGGGAGGAGGCACCGGGGAGCTGTTTTTT. Its translation: CASSQDKLAGGGTGELFF.

The CDR3: CASSSGQGAIEAFF. CDR3 DNA sequence: TGTGCCAGCAGCTCCGGACAGGGCGCCATTGAAGCTTTCTTT. The chain is built from TRBV11-2 and TRBJ1-1, with 8 bases that match TRBD1. The CDR3 totals 14 residues. CDR1 SGHAT and CDR2 FQNNGV come from the germline V gene. V lost 4 bases to trimming and J lost 7 bases; unmatched junction nucleotides: 8.

This clone was found once. The chain has TRBV27 and TRBJ1-2; tentative D call: TRBD1 (6 bases). There are 19 residues in the CDR3. V was pared by 5 bases and J by 4 bases, with 29 bases between. Germline V gene lookup returns CDR1 MNHEY and CDR2 SMNVEV (reference sequence). CDR3 in DNA: TGTGCCAGCAGTCCACTCAACCCCTTGGGGGCAGGAGCTACCTATGGCTACACCTTC. It is translated as CASSPLNPLGAGATYGYTF.

V usage is TRBV19 and J usage is TRBJ2-7; D gene ambiguous. This CDR3 has 13 amino acids. In germline, CDR1 is LNHDA, CDR2 SQIVND (reference sequence). V lost 5 bases to trimming and J lost 3 bases, with 11 bases between them. This CDR3 reads CASSPRHLYEQYF. The CDR3 coding sequence is TGTGCCAGTAGTCCCCGACACCTCTACGAGCAGTACTTC.

This clone was seen at least ten times. The chain has TRBV7-6 and TRBJ2-7, with a tentative D call TRBD1 (5 bases). The length of the CDR3 is 14 residues. From germline, CDR1 is SGHVS and CDR2 FNYEAQ. Deletions cut 4 bases from V and 4 bases from J, with 14 bases between. CDR3 loop: CASSYTGEGYEQYF. In DNA, the CDR3 is TGTGCCAGCAGCTATACAGGAGAAGGGTACGAGCAGTACTTC. The whole variable domain, remainder taken from reference TRBV7-6 and TRBJ2-7, is GAGVSQSPRYKVTKRGQDVALRCDPISGHVSLYWYRQALGQGPEFLTYFNYEAQQDKSGLPNDRFSAERPEGSISTLTIQRTEQRDSAMYRCASSYTGEGYEQYFGPGTRLTVT.